This T cell receptor beta chain appears in the sequencing data of a study of T-cell memory formation after mild COVID-19. Germline CDR1 and CDR2: SGHTA and FQGNSA. The CDR3 spans 15 residues. The V end was cut by 5 bases, the J end by 6 bases, with 19 bases between. TCRdb fed the 5' RACE reads into MiXCR, producing one record per CDR3 protein. In the table there are under 250,000 distinct CDR3 sequences, approximately 15% of which are singletons. Points on this clonotype: Antigen specificity is unknown.

Study conclusions and caveats: For contracting clones, CD4+ ones sat mainly in CM and EM, CD8+ in EMRA. The pre-infection memory compartment contained some responding clones, suggesting cross-reactive memory joined.

J is TRBJ1-2 and V is TRBV7-2; maybe TRBD1 (5 bases). Sequenced input: PBMCs or a T cell subset sorted from them (not recorded which). The sequence came from an adult woman who had mild COVID-19 (a few samples of this study predate the infection). Cell type and time point are not known. The CDR3 loop reads CASSPNRDFGNGYTF. The CDR3, as DNA: TGTGCCAGCAGCCCAAACCGGGACTTTGGCAATGGCTACACCTTC.